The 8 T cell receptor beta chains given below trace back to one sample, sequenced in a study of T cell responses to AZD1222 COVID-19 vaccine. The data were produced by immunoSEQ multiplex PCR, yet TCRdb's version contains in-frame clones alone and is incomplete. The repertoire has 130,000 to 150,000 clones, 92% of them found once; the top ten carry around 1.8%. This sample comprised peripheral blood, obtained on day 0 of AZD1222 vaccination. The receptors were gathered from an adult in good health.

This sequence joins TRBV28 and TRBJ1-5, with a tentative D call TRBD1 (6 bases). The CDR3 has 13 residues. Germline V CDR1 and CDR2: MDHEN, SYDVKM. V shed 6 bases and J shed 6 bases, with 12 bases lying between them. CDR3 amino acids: CASSPGASQPQHF. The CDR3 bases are TGTGCCAGCAGCCCAGGGGCTTCTCAGCCCCAGCATTTT.

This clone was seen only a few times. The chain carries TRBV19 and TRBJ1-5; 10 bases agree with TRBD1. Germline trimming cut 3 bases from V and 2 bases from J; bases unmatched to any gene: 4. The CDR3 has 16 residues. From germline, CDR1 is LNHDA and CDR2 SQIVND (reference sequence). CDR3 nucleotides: TGTGCCAGTAGTATGGGGACAGGGGTGGGCAATCAGCCCCAGCATTTT. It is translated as CASSMGTGVGNQPQHF.

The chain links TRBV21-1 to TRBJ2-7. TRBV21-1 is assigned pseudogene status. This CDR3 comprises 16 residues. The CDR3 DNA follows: TGTGCCAGCAGCGTAGAAGGGTTTAAAATCTTTCTCGAGCAGTACTTC. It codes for CASSVEGFKIFLEQYF.

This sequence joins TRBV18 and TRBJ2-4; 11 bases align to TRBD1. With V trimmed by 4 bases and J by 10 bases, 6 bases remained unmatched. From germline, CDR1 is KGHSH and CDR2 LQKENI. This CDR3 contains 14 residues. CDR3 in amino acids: CASSLPGTGGIQYF. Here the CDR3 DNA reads TGTGCCAGCTCACTTCCCGGGACAGGGGGTATTCAGTACTTC.

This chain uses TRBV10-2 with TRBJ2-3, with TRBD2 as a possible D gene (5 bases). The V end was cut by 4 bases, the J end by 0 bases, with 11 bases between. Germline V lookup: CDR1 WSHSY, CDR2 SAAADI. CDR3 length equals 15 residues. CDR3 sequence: CASSGGAASTDTQYF. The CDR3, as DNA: TGCGCCAGCAGTGGGGGAGCGGCTAGCACAGATACGCAGTATTTT.

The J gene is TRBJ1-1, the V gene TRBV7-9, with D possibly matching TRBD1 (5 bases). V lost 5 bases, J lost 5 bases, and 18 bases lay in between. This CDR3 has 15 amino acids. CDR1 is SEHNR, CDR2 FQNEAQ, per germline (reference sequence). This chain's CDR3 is CASSGGFRGGTEAFF. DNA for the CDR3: TGTGCCAGCAGCGGAGGGTTTAGGGGAGGGACTGAAGCTTTCTTT.

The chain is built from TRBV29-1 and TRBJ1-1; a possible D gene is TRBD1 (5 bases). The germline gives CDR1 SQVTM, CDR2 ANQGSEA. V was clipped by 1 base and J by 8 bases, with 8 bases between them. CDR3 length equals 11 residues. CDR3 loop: CSVEGGLEAFF. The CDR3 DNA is TGCAGCGTTGAAGGGGGGTTAGAAGCTTTCTTT.

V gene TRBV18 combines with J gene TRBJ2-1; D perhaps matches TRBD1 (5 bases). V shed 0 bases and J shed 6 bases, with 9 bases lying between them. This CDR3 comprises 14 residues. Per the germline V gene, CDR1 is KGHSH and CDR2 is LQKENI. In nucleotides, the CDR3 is TGTGCCAGCTCACCACCTACCAGGGTCAATGAGCAGTTCTTC. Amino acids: CASSPPTRVNEQFF.